These T cell receptor beta chains were read from a single sample in a study of shared clonotypes between healthy human individuals. Clones were sequenced by immunoSEQ multiplex PCR, and TCRdb holds only the in-frame ones, with some missing. This sample yields 400,000 to 500,000 clones, of which around three quarters are seen a single time; 9.5% to 15% belongs to the top ten. The sequenced material came from PBMCs. The receptors were sampled from a woman aged 40 to 49 in good health. Some clones in this sample may be carry-over from other donors' samples. CDR3s include the opening cysteine and the closing phenylalanine or tryptophan. The order of the fields is J gene, D gene, V gene, clone size, CDR3 protein, CDR3 DNA. A D gene is named only where the DNA matches it firmly. Clone size is given for some rows only: seen once, a few or many times, or a class if the clone is expanded.

TRBJ2-3 . TRBV6-1 . CASTRAADTQYF TGTGCCAGCACCCGGGCGGCAGATACGCAGTATTTT
TRBJ1-2 . TRBV7-2 few CASSFSGVTNYGYTF TGTGCCAGCAGCTTTTCGGGGGTGACTAACTATGGCTACACCTTC
TRBJ2-5 TRBD2 TRBV5-1 . CASSLVPLTSGRAQETQYF TGCGCCAGCAGCTTGGTCCCGCTTACTAGCGGGAGGGCCCAAGAGACCCAGTACTTC
TRBJ2-5 . TRBV5-1 . CASSQDFQETQYF TGCGCCAGCAGCCAGGACTTTCAAGAGACCCAGTACTTC
TRBJ1-1 . TRBV2 once CASSEAIQRNTEAFF TGTGCCAGCAGTGAAGCGATACAGAGGAACACTGAAGCTTTCTTT
TRBJ1-3 . TRBV11-2 . CASSLRGLAGNTIYF TGTGCCAGCAGCTTGCGGGGTCTGGCTGGAAACACCATATATTTT
TRBJ1-2 . TRBV27 . CATWTPANYGYTF TGTGCCACTTGGACACCTGCTAACTATGGCTACACCTTC
TRBJ2-1 TRBD2 TRBV11-2 . CASSITLAGGVF TGTGCCAGCAGCATTACACTAGCGGGGGGGGTCTTC
TRBJ1-2 . TRBV27 . CASSFRAGNNGYTF TGTGCCAGCAGTTTCAGGGCAGGGAACAATGGCTACACCTTC
TRBJ2-3 . TRBV5-1 . CASSLEGSGTDTQYF TGCGCCAGCAGCTTGGAAGGATCAGGCACAGATACGCAGTATTTT
TRBJ2-7 TRBD1 TRBV11-2 . CASSEGWDRVYEQYF TGTGCCAGCAGCGAAGGTTGGGACAGGGTTTACGAGCAGTACTTC
TRBJ1-6 TRBD1 TRBV2 . CASRPGQGHSPLHF TGTGCCAGCAGGCCGGGACAGGGGCATTCACCCCTCCACTTT
TRBJ1-1 . TRBV10-3 . CAIRRDMNTEAFF TGTGCCATCAGGCGGGACATGAACACTGAAGCTTTCTTT
TRBJ2-2 . TRBV5-6 few CASGWGLVSGELFF TGTGCCAGCGGATGGGGTCTAGTCTCCGGGGAGCTGTTTTTT
TRBJ1-4 . TRBV10-3 . CAISESKGAGTLFF TGTGCCATCAGTGAGTCGAAAGGAGCCGGGACACTGTTTTTT
TRBJ2-3 . TRBV6-1 few CASSENFGASGTQYF TGTGCCAGCAGTGAAAATTTTGGAGCCTCTGGTACGCAGTATTTT
TRBJ2-1 TRBD1 TRBV5-1 . CASSPYRGVEQFF TGCGCCAGCAGCCCCTACAGGGGGGTGGAGCAGTTCTTC
TRBJ2-1 TRBD1 TRBV27 once CASSSGPERGRYNEQFF TGTGCCAGCAGTTCGGGACCTGAGAGGGGGCGGTACAATGAGCAGTTCTTC
TRBJ1-5 TRBD1 TRBV19 medium-sized CASSIPGTGFQPQHF TGTGCCAGTAGTATCCCCGGGACAGGGTTCCAGCCCCAGCATTTT
TRBJ2-2 TRBD2 TRBV10-3 . CAIRTSDHLTNTGELFF TGTGCCATCAGAACTAGCGATCACTTAACGAACACCGGGGAGCTGTTTTTT
TRBJ2-3 . TRBV6-6 . CASSHRGDTQYF TGTGCCAGCAGCCACCGCGGAGATACGCAGTATTTT
TRBJ2-7 . TRBV15 . CATSRDSAGRLYEQYF TGTGCCACCAGCAGAGATAGTGCAGGGCGTCTTTACGAGCAGTACTTC
TRBJ2-7 . TRBV9 once CASSEGIGLTYEQYF TGTGCCAGCAGCGAGGGAATAGGACTCACCTACGAGCAGTACTTC
TRBJ1-2 . TRBV6-1 . CASREVTTLKGYTF TGTGCCAGCAGAGAAGTCACAACGCTGAAAGGCTACACCTTC
TRBJ2-1 . TRBV7-9 . CASSPRSATHEQFF TGTGCCAGCAGCCCCCGGTCCGCTACACATGAGCAGTTCTTC
TRBJ1-4 . TRBV15 . CATSRDWDGTNEKLFF TGTGCCACCAGCAGAGATTGGGACGGCACTAATGAAAAACTGTTTTTT
TRBJ1-4 TRBD1 TRBV18 . CASSRDSRREKLFF TGTGCCAGCTCAAGGGACAGCCGGAGGGAAAAACTGTTTTTT
TRBJ2-5 TRBD2 TRBV4-1 . CASSPLLSGGETQYF TGCGCCAGCAGCCCCCTACTGTCGGGAGGGGAGACCCAGTACTTC
TRBJ1-5 . TRBV23-1 . CASSYSTEPNQPQHF TGCGCCAGCAGTTATTCGACAGAACCCAATCAGCCCCAGCATTTT